One sample yielded the 7 T cell receptor beta chains listed below, sequenced in a study of molecular identifiers for immune sequencing clone quantification. TCRdb independently ran MiXCR on the PCR reads; one entry per CDR3 protein. This table holds just under 650,000 distinct CDR3 sequences, 15% to 20% found once. The source material was naive CD8+ T cells from blood, with Jurkat cell RNA spiked in. Documented subset: FACS-sorted CD8+CD4-CCR7+CD45RA+ naive T cells. These receptors were taken from a human donor in good health. Some libraries in this study had Jurkat cell RNA spiked in.

In the case of this clonotype: Since a much larger clone is just one base distant, this may be a read error. The V call is TRBV27, the J call TRBJ2-1, with D perhaps TRBD1 (7 bases). Germline values: CDR1 MNHEY, CDR2 SMNVEV (reference sequence). Trimming pared 6 bases from V and 10 bases from J, leaving 16 bases between. The CDR3 length is 13 residues. The DNA of the CDR3 is TGTGCCAGCAGCCAGGGGGGCCCAAGGGAGCAGTTCTTC. It translates to CASSQGGPREQFF.

This clonotype showed up many times. The V and J genes are TRBV10-3 and TRBJ2-3; tentatively, D is TRBD1 or TRBD2 (5 bases each). The CDR3 consists of 14 residues. V was clipped by 0 bases and J by 4 bases, with 8 bases between them. CDR1 and CDR2 from the germline V gene are ENHRY and SYGVKD. CDR3 amino acids: CAISESQGADTQYF. CDR3 nucleotides: TGTGCCATCAGTGAGTCCCAGGGAGCAGATACGCAGTATTTT.

This clonotype occurred many times. V usage is TRBV28 and J usage is TRBJ2-5; D possibly matches TRBD1 or TRBD2 (6 bases each). Germline V CDR1 and CDR2: MDHEN, SYDVKM. The CDR3 length is 14 residues. The V end was cut by 6 bases, the J end by 5 bases, with 16 bases between. Written as DNA, the CDR3 is TGTGCCAGCAGGCCGAACAGGGACTTGGAGACCCAGTACTTC. This translates into CASRPNRDLETQYF.

This clonotype came up a few times. V and J are TRBV12-2 and TRBJ2-5; the D call in the table, TRBD2, was not verified against the DNA. TRBV12-2 is shown as a pseudogene. CDR3 size: 16 residues. The CDR3 DNA reads TGTGCAAGTAACCCCGGGACTAGCGGGAGAGGGGAGACCCAGTACTTC. Its protein product is CASNPGTSGRGETQYF.

This clonotype came up once. This may come from a read error, since a much larger clone is one base off. The genes are TRBV7-6 and TRBJ2-5; 11 nucleotides match TRBD2. The germline V gene has CDR1 SGHVS and CDR2 FNYEAQ. The CDR3 contains 15 residues. In nucleotides, the CDR3 is TGTTCCAGCAGGGAGACTAGCGGGGCGCAAGAGACCCAGTACTTC. Translating gives CSSRETSGAQETQYF.

This clonotype was observed many times. The chain joins TRBV19 to TRBJ2-7; 9 positions agree with TRBD1. The germline V gene has CDR1 LNHDA and CDR2 SQIVND (reference sequence). The CDR3 consists of 16 residues. The ends lost 7 bases at V and 3 bases at J; junction bases unmatched: 13. The CDR3 reads CASTESGQGSLYEQYF. CDR3 in DNA: TGTGCCAGTACCGAGTCGGGACAGGGAAGTCTCTACGAGCAGTACTTC.

The sample holds a few counts of this clonotype. The J gene is TRBJ2-7, the V gene TRBV5-6; tentative D call: TRBD1 (5 bases). The ends were cut back, 1 base at V and 4 bases at J, with 21 bases in the middle. CDR1 is SGHDT, CDR2 YYEEEE, per germline. There are 17 residues in the CDR3. CDR3 bases: TGTGCCAGCAGCTTGCCTATACGTCATGGGGCTGGTTACGAGCAGTACTTC. Translated, it gives CASSLPIRHGAGYEQYF.